The 26 T cell receptor beta chains reported below all come from one sample, sequenced in a study of shared clonotypes between healthy human individuals (dated by TCRdb to the early 2020s). Libraries came from the immunoSEQ multiplex PCR assay. TCRdb mirrors the immuneACCESS table, restricted to in-frame sequences. Some clones are absent from its copies; in checked studies, under half trace to an unresolved V gene, and the reason for the others is unknown. The sample table contains about 1,500,000 clones; only one count was recorded for roughly 96% of them. The ten largest clones add up to 1% to 1.5% of the sample. Input material: naive CD4+ T cells sorted from blood. The sample's cell subset or site label is to be understood as: CD45RA+ positively selected. Every receptor here comes from a man aged 25-45 years in good health.

V usage is TRBV5-1 and J usage is TRBJ2-7; 8 positions match TRBD2. This CDR3 spans 14 amino acids. Germline V gene data show CDR1 as SGHRS and CDR2 as YFSETQ. Losses at the gene ends were 9 bases for V and 6 bases for J; bases not matched to a gene: 14. The chain's CDR3 is CATKDRAGAGEQYF. The CDR3 nucleotides are TGCGCCACTAAGGATCGAGCGGGAGCGGGCGAGCAGTACTTC.

The chain links TRBV27 to TRBJ2-1, with D unclear. From germline, CDR1 is MNHEY and CDR2 SMNVEV (reference sequence). The length of the CDR3 is 12 residues. The V end lost 2 bases, the J end lost 8 bases, and 7 bases lay between the germline ends. CDR3 in DNA: TGTGCCAGCAGTTTAGGTATCCATGAGCAGTTCTTC. Translation: CASSLGIHEQFF.

V usage is TRBV5-1 and J usage is TRBJ2-2; perhaps TRBD1 as D (5 bases). The CDR3 covers 14 residues. V was cut by 5 bases and J by 3 bases, with 11 bases left in between. The V gene's germline CDR1 is SGHRS and CDR2 YFSETQ. CDR3 in DNA: TGCGCCAGCAGTTCGGGCAGGGACACCGGGGAGCTGTTTTTT. Protein: CASSSGRDTGELFF.

The genes are TRBV10-2 and TRBJ2-7, with TRBD2 identical over 9 bases. There are 15 residues in the CDR3. The germline gives CDR1 WSHSY, CDR2 SAAADI. The V gene end was trimmed by 2 bases and the J gene end by 2 bases; junction bases not matched to a gene: 4. This chain's CDR3 is CASSEGVAGAYEQYF. For the CDR3, the DNA is TGCGCCAGCAGTGAGGGGGTAGCGGGGGCCTACGAGCAGTACTTC.

This chain joins TRBV27 and TRBJ2-3, with 13 bases fitting TRBD2. Germline CDR1 is MNHEY and CDR2 is SMNVEV (reference sequence). V lost 8 bases, J lost 1 base, and 9 bases stayed unmatched. The CDR3 is 17 residues long. CDR3: CASLRTSGRRGTDTQYF. CDR3 bases: TGTGCCAGCTTACGGACTAGCGGGAGAAGGGGCACAGATACGCAGTATTTT.

As for this clone: Other nucleotide sequences in the sample specify the same CDR3. The rearrangement joins TRBV9 to TRBJ1-1; D is ambiguous. Germline CDR1 SGDLS, CDR2 YYNGEE. CDR3 size: 13 residues. Trimming removed 0 bases from V and 1 base from J, with 4 bases in between. CDR3 amino acids: CASSVAPNTEAFF. Here the CDR3 DNA reads TGTGCCAGCAGCGTAGCTCCGAACACTGAAGCTTTCTTT.

This chain connects TRBV11-2 to TRBJ1-5; 10 bases are a match to TRBD1. The length of the CDR3 is 15 residues. J was trimmed by 6 bases and V by 5 bases; bases with no gene match: 7. CDR1 and CDR2 (germline): SGHAT, FQNNGV. The CDR3 DNA reads TGTGCCAGCAGCAGGACAGGGGGGAAGAGTCAGCCCCAGCATTTT. Protein: CASSRTGGKSQPQHF.

The rearrangement uses TRBV15 and TRBJ2-2; 8 bases agree with TRBD1. With V trimmed by 1 base and J by 1 base, 2 bases remained unmatched. Germline lookup yields CDR1 LNHNV and CDR2 YYDKDF (reference sequence). This CDR3 has 16 amino acids. The CDR3 is CATSRVGTGNTGELFF. Here the CDR3 DNA reads TGTGCCACCAGCAGAGTTGGGACAGGGAACACCGGGGAGCTGTTTTTT. The variable domain in full, completed from reference TRBV15 and TRBJ2-2, reads DAMVIQNPRYQVTQFGKPVTLSCSQTLNHNVMYWYQQKSSQAPKLLFHYYDKDFNNEADTPDNFQSRRPNTSFCFLDIRSPGLGDTAMYLCATSRVGTGNTGELFFGEGSRLTVL.

This chain uses TRBV7-9 with TRBJ2-1; no reliable D call. V was clipped by 4 bases and J by 3 bases, with 13 bases between them. Germline values: CDR1 SEHNR, CDR2 FQNEAQ (reference sequence). The CDR3 spans 15 residues. CDR3 residues: CASSSKTDHYNEQFF. In nucleotides, the CDR3 is TGTGCCAGCAGCTCGAAGACGGACCACTACAATGAGCAGTTCTTC.

V usage is TRBV20-1 and J usage is TRBJ1-2, with D hard to call. The CDR3 runs to 11 residues. The V gene's germline CDR1 is DFQATT and CDR2 SNEGSKA (reference sequence). Trimming removed 3 bases at V and 11 bases at J, with 13 bases between. The DNA of the CDR3 is TGCAGTGCTAGTGGGTCTATAAGGTACACCTTC. Its protein product is CSASGSIRYTF.

CDR3 coding DNA: TGCGCCAGCAGCCTCGGGGACAGGGGGTTCGGCGATGAGCAGTTCTTC. It is translated as CASSLGDRGFGDEQFF. The chain recombines TRBV5-1 with TRBJ2-1; the match to TRBD1 covers 11 bases. The V gene's germline CDR1 is SGHRS and CDR2 YFSETQ. This CDR3 is built from 16 residues. After removal of 4 bases from V and 8 bases from J, the junction contained 11 bases not matched to a gene.

This clone has more than one count but fewer than ten. In nucleotides, the CDR3 is TGTGCCAGCAGCGTAGATCCAGGGGCTGAAGCTTTCTTT. This encodes CASSVDPGAEAFF. The chain links TRBV9 to TRBJ1-1; maybe TRBD1 (6 bases). The germline gives CDR1 SGDLS, CDR2 YYNGEE. Deletions cut 0 bases from V and 6 bases from J, with 9 bases between. CDR3 length equals 13 residues. The full variable domain, its missing parts supplied by reference TRBV9 and TRBJ1-1, is DSGVTQTPKHLITATGQRVTLRCSPRSGDLSVYWYQQSLDQGLQFLIQYYNGEERAKGNILERFSAQQFPDLHSELNLSSLELGDSALYFCASSVDPGAEAFFGQGTRLTVV.

The V and J genes are TRBV6-1 and TRBJ2-7; the match to TRBD1 covers 10 bases. The CDR3 length is 15 residues. J gave up 2 bases and V 8 bases, and 9 bases lay outside the gene matches. Germline V gene sequence: CDR1 MNHNS, CDR2 SASEGT. CDR3 in DNA: TGTGCCAGCCGCCATCCCGGACAGGGGGCCTACGAGCAGTACTTC. This translates into CASRHPGQGAYEQYF.

This clone showed up just a few times. This rearrangement joins TRBV6-6 to TRBJ1-5; TRBD1 agrees at 8 bases. CDR3 length: 13 residues. Germline lookup yields CDR1 MNHNY and CDR2 SVGAGI (reference sequence). The ends lost 3 bases at V and 7 bases at J; junction bases unmatched: 2. The CDR3 coding sequence is TGTGCCAGCAGTTATCCAGGGGGCCAGCCCCAGCATTTT. Translated: CASSYPGGQPQHF.

The chain is built from TRBV28 and TRBJ1-5, with D possibly being TRBD1 (5 bases). This CDR3 region has 14 residues. Germline CDR1 and CDR2: MDHEN and SYDVKM. The germline V and J ends were trimmed by 3 bases and 7 bases, with 13 bases remaining between them. CDR3 coding DNA: TGTGCCAGCAGTTTTTCGGGGGTGGAACAGCCCCAGCATTTT. Protein sequence: CASSFSGVEQPQHF.

The sample holds one count of this clone. The chain joins TRBV6-1 to TRBJ2-7; no reliable D call. V lost 10 bases to trimming and J lost 6 bases, with 13 bases between them. The V gene's germline CDR1 is MNHNS and CDR2 SASEGT. The CDR3 contains 11 residues. The CDR3 bases are TGTGCCATCCCAACCGCTTCCGAGCAGTACTTC. It is translated as CAIPTASEQYF.

The rearrangement links TRBV18 to TRBJ2-3; a possible D gene is TRBD2 (6 bases). Germline values: CDR1 KGHSH, CDR2 LQKENI. The ends were cut back, 2 bases at V and 4 bases at J, with 10 bases in the middle. The CDR3 covers 14 residues. The CDR3 coding sequence is TGTGCCAGCTCACCAGCGGGGTCCCCAGATACGCAGTATTTT. The encoded protein is CASSPAGSPDTQYF.

V is TRBV27 and J is TRBJ2-1, with a possible D match to TRBD2 (6 bases). This CDR3 contains 16 residues. V lost 5 bases, J lost 8 bases, and 22 bases lay in between. Germline V gene lookup returns CDR1 MNHEY and CDR2 SMNVEV (reference sequence). CDR3 in amino acids: CASSIYRGSFRHEQFF. CDR3 sequence (DNA): TGTGCCAGCAGTATCTACCGGGGGAGTTTCCGACATGAGCAGTTCTTC.

The rearrangement uses TRBV2 and TRBJ2-3; 8 bases map to TRBD2. V was clipped by 7 bases and J by 6 bases; unmatched bases: 6. CDR3 length: 13 amino acids. Germline V CDR1 and CDR2: SNHLY, FYNNEI. This CDR3 is CASNSGTLDTQYF. CDR3 DNA: TGTGCCAGCAATAGCGGGACTTTGGATACGCAGTATTTT.

J is TRBJ1-1 and V is TRBV6-1, with D possibly matching TRBD1 (6 bases). This CDR3 spans 14 amino acids. Germline lookup yields CDR1 MNHNS and CDR2 SASEGT. The V end was cut by 6 bases, the J end by 1 base, with 12 bases between. As DNA, the CDR3 is TGTGCCAGCAGCCTAAGGGGGGGGAACACTGAAGCTTTCTTT. Its translation is CASSLRGGNTEAFF.

The V and J genes are TRBV12-5 and TRBJ1-1; D gene unclear. This CDR3 is 12 amino acids long. V lost 5 bases and J 1 base, leaving 5 bases between the germline ends. Germline CDR1 and CDR2: LGHNT and FRNRAP. The CDR3 sequence: CASGTKNTEAFF. The DNA of the CDR3 is TGTGCTAGTGGTACAAAGAACACTGAAGCTTTCTTT.

CDR3 nucleotide sequence: TGTGCCAGCAGGGACAGGCGCACAGATACGCAGTATTTT. This encodes CASRDRRTDTQYF. The chain uses TRBV25-1 and TRBJ2-3; 7 bases are shared with TRBD1. Germline CDR1 reads MGHDK; CDR2 reads SYGVNS. This CDR3 has 13 residues. V shed 6 bases, J shed 1 base, and the junction held 1 base outside the gene matches.

CDR3 in amino acids: CASSDTGGLSYNEQFF. CDR3 coding DNA: TGTGCCAGCAGTGACACAGGGGGTTTGTCCTACAATGAGCAGTTCTTC. This chain joins TRBV25-1 and TRBJ2-1; TRBD1 aligns across 8 bases. Looked up from germline, CDR1 is MGHDK and CDR2 is SYGVNS. CDR3 size: 16 residues. Unmatched junction bases numbered 5, after V lost 3 bases and J lost 1 base.

The chain uses TRBV29-1 and TRBJ2-2; TRBD1 or TRBD2 may be the D gene (5 bases each). Looked up from germline, CDR1 is SQVTM and CDR2 is ANQGSEA. V was shortened by 4 bases and J by 5 bases, with 8 bases between the two germline ends. The CDR3 is 12 amino acids. CDR3 DNA sequence: TGCAGCGTTGGGTGGGGGACCGGGGAGCTGTTTTTT. It codes for CSVGWGTGELFF.

The chain has TRBV19 and TRBJ1-5; weak D call: TRBD1 (5 bases). Trimming stripped 1 base from V and 4 bases from J, with 14 bases between. The CDR3 runs to 16 residues. Looked up from germline, CDR1 is LNHDA and CDR2 is SQIVND (reference sequence). The CDR3 nucleotides are TGTGCCAGTAGTATAGTCCAAGGGGATGGAAATCAGCCCCAGCATTTT. Translated: CASSIVQGDGNQPQHF.

This chain uses TRBV7-2 with TRBJ2-7, with 14 bases aligning to TRBD2. This CDR3 comprises 17 residues. CDR1 and CDR2 from the germline V gene are SGHTA and FQGNSA. Trimming cost V 1 base and J 11 bases; bases outside gene matches: 13. The CDR3 DNA follows: TGTGCCAGCAGCTTAGGGGAGGCCCAGGGACTAGCGGGAGTGAAGTACTTC. This sequence encodes CASSLGEAQGLAGVKYF.